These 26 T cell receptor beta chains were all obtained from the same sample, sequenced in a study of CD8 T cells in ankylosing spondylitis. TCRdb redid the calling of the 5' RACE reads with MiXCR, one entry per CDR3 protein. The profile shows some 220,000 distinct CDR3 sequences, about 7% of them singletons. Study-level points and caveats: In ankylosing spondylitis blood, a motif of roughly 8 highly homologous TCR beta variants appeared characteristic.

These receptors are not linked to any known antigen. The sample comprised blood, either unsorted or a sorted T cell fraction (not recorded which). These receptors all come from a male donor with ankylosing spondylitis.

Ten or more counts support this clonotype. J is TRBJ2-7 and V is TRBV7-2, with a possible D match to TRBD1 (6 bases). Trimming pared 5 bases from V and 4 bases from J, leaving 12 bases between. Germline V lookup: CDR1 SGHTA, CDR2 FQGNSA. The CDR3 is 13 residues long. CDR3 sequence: CASSLRTVYEQYF. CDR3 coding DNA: TGTGCCAGCAGCCTAAGGACAGTATACGAGCAGTACTTC. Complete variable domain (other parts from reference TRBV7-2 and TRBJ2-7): GAGVSQSPSNKVTEKGKDVELRCDPISGHTALYWYRQSLGQGLEFLIYFQGNSAPDKSGLPSDRFSAERTGGSVSTLTIQRTQQEDSAVYLCASSLRTVYEQYFGPGTRLTVT.

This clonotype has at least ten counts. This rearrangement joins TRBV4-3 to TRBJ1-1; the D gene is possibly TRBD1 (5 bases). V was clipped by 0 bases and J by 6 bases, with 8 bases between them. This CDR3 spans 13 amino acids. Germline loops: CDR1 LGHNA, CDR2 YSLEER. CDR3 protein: CASSQDRAAEAFF. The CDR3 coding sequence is TGCGCCAGCAGCCAAGACAGGGCAGCTGAAGCTTTCTTT.

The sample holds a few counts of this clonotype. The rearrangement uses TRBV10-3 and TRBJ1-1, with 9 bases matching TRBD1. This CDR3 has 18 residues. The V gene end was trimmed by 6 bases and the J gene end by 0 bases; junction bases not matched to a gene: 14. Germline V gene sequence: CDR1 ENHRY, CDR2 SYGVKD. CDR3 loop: CAIRPVLGTGNMNTEAFF. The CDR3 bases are TGTGCCATCAGACCCGTCCTCGGGACAGGGAACATGAACACTGAAGCTTTCTTT.

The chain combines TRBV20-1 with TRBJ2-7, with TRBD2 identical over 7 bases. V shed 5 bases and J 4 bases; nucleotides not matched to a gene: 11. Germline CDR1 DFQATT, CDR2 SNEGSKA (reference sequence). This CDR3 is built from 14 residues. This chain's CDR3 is CSALTPSGEYEQYF. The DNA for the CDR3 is TGCAGTGCTCTCACCCCCAGCGGGGAATACGAGCAGTACTTC.

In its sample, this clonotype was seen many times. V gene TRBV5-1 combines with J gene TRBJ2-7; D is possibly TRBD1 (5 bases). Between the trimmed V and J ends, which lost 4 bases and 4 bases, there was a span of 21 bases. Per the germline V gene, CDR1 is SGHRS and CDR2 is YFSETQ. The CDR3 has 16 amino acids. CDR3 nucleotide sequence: TGCGCCAGCAGCCCATTCCAGGGCCCGGACCCTTACGAGCAGTACTTC. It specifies CASSPFQGPDPYEQYF.

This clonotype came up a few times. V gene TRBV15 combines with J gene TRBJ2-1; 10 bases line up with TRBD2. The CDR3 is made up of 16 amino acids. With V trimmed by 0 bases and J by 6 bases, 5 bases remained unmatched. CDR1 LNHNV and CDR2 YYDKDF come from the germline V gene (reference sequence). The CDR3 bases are TGTGCCACCAGCAGAGATCTGGCTAGCGGGGGCAATGAGCAGTTCTTC. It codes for CATSRDLASGGNEQFF.

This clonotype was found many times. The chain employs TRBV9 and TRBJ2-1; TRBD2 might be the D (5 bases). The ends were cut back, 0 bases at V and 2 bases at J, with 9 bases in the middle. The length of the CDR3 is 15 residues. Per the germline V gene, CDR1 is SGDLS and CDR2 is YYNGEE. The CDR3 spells CASSVDGVPYNEQFF. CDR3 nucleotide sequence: TGTGCCAGCAGCGTAGACGGGGTGCCCTACAATGAGCAGTTCTTC. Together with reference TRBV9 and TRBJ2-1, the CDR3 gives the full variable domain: DSGVTQTPKHLITATGQRVTLRCSPRSGDLSVYWYQQSLDQGLQFLIQYYNGEERAKGNILERFSAQQFPDLHSELNLSSLELGDSALYFCASSVDGVPYNEQFFGPGTRLTVL.

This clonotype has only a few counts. The CDR3 DNA is TGTGCCAGCAGCTTGGTTCAGTTGAACACTGAAGCTTTCTTT. It codes for CASSLVQLNTEAFF. This chain links TRBV5-5 with TRBJ1-1; D is uncertain. Trimming removed 0 bases at V and 0 bases at J, with 6 bases between. This CDR3 comprises 14 residues. Germline V gene lookup returns CDR1 SGHKS and CDR2 YYEKEE (reference sequence).

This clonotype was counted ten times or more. The CDR3 nucleotides read TGTGCCAGCAGCCCGTCAGGGAGGGACGCTGAAGCTTTCTTT. Protein product: CASSPSGRDAEAFF. V is TRBV9 and J is TRBJ1-1, with D possibly TRBD1 on 5 matching bases. V was cut by 4 bases and J by 6 bases, with 16 bases left in between. The CDR3 is 14 amino acids. The germline gives CDR1 SGDLS, CDR2 YYNGEE. Looking up the rest from reference TRBV9 and TRBJ1-1 gives the full variable domain: DSGVTQTPKHLITATGQRVTLRCSPRSGDLSVYWYQQSLDQGLQFLIQYYNGEERAKGNILERFSAQQFPDLHSELNLSSLELGDSALYFCASSPSGRDAEAFFGQGTRLTVV.

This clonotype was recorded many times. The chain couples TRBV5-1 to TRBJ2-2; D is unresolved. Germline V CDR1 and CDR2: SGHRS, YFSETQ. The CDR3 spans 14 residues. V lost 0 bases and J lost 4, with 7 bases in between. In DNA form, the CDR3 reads TGCGCCAGCAGCTTGGGAGGAATCACCGGGGAGCTGTTTTTT. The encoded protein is CASSLGGITGELFF.

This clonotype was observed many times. The CDR3, as DNA: TGCAGCTCGGGACTAGCGGGGGAGCAACCCAGGTACGAGCAGTACTTC. The encoded protein is CSSGLAGEQPRYEQYF. This chain uses TRBV29-1 with TRBJ2-7; 14 bases align to TRBD2. V lost 8 bases to trimming and J lost 4 bases; unmatched junction nucleotides: 13. Germline values: CDR1 SQVTM, CDR2 ANQGSEA. The length of the CDR3 is 16 residues.

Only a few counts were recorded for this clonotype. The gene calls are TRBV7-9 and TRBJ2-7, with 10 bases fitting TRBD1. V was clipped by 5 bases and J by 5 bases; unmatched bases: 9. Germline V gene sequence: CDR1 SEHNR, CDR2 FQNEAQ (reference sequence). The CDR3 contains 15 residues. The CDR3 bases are TGTGCCAGCAGCAGGGCCGGGACAGGGGATCACGAGCAGTACTTC. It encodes CASSRAGTGDHEQYF. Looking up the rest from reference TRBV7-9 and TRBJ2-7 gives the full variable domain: DTGVSQNPRHKITKRGQNVTFRCDPISEHNRLYWYRQTLGQGPEFLTYFQNEAQLEKSRLLSDRFSAERPKGSFSTLEIQRTEQGDSAMYLCASSRAGTGDHEQYFGPGTRLTVT.

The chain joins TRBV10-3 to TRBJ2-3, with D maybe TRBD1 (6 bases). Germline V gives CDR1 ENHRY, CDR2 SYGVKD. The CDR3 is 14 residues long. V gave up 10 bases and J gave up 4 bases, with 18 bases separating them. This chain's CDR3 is CATDVGGASDTQYF. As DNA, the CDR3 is TGTGCCACCGACGTTGGGGGCGCGTCAGATACGCAGTATTTT.

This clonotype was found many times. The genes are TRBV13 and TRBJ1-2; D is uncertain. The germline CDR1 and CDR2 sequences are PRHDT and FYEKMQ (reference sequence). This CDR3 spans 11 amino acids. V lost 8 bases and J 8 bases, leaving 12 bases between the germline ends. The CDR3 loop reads CASDPGDGYTF. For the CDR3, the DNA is TGTGCCAGCGACCCCGGCGACGGCTACACCTTC. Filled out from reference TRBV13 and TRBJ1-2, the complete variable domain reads AAGVIQSPRHLIKEKRETATLKCYPIPRHDTVYWYQQGPGQDPQFLISFYEKMQSDKGSIPDRFSAQQFSDYHSELNMSSLELGDSALYFCASDPGDGYTFGSGTRLTVV.

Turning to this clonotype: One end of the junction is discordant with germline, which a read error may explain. The CDR3 sequence: CVSSHGTSGSFTGELFF. CDR3 sequence (DNA): TGTGTCAGCAGCCACGGGACTAGCGGGAGTTTCACCGGGGAGCTGTTTTTT. The chain couples TRBV7-9 to TRBJ2-2, with TRBD2 matching 14 bases. CDR1 SEHNR and CDR2 FQNEAQ come from the germline V gene (reference sequence). The CDR3 contains 17 residues.

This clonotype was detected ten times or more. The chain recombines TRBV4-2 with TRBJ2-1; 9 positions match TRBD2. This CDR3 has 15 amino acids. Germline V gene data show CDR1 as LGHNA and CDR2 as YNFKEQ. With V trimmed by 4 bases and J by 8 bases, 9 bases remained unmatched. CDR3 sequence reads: CASSPGTSSRYEQFF. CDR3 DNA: TGTGCCAGCAGCCCCGGGACTAGCTCTAGGTATGAGCAGTTCTTC.

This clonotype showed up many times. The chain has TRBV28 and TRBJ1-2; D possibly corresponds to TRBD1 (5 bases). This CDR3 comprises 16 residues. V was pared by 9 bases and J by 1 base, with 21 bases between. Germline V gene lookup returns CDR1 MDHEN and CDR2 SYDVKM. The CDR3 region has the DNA TGTGCCAGTAAGGCTTCCGGGACTGCAGTTAACTATGGCTACACCTTC. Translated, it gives CASKASGTAVNYGYTF.

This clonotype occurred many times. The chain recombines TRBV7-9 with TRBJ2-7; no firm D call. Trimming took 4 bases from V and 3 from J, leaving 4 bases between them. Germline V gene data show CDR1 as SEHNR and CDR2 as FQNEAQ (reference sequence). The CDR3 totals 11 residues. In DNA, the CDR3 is TGTGCCAGCAGCTCGAACTACGAGCAGTACTTC. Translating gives CASSSNYEQYF.

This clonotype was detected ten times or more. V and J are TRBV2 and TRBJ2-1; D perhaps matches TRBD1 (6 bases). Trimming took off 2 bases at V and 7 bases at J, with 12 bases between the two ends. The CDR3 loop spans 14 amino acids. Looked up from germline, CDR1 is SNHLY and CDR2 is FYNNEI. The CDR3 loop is CASSEWGRGNEQFF. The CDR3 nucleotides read TGTGCCAGCAGTGAATGGGGCAGGGGAAATGAGCAGTTCTTC.

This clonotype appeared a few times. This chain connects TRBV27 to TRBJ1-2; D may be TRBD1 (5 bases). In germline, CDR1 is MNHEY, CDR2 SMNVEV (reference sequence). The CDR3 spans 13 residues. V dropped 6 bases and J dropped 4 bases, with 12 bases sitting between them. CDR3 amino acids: CASSWGGGYGYTF. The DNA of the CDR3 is TGTGCCAGCAGCTGGGGGGGGGGCTATGGCTACACCTTC.

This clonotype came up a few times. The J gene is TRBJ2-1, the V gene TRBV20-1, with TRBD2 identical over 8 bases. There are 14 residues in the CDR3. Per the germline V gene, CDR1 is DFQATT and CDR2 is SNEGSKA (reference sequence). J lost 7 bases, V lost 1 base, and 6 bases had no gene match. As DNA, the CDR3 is TGCAGTGCTAGAGCGGGGGGGCCGGGGAATGAGCAGTTCTTC. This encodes CSARAGGPGNEQFF.

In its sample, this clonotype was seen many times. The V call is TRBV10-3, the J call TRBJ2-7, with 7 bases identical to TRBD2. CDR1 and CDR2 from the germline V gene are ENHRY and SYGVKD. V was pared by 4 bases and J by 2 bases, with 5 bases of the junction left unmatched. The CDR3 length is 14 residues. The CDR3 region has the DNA TGTGCCATCAGTGCCGCGGGGGAGGCCTACGAGCAGTACTTC. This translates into CAISAAGEAYEQYF.

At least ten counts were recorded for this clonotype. This CDR3 is CASSSSAGLEQFF. CDR3 DNA: TGTGCCAGCAGTTCCTCGGCGGGACTTGAGCAGTTCTTC. The V and J genes are TRBV6-4 and TRBJ2-1, with D maybe TRBD2 (6 bases). The V and J ends lost 5 bases and 9 bases respectively, with 14 bases between them. The CDR3 covers 13 residues. Germline CDR1 is MRHNA and CDR2 is SNTAGT.

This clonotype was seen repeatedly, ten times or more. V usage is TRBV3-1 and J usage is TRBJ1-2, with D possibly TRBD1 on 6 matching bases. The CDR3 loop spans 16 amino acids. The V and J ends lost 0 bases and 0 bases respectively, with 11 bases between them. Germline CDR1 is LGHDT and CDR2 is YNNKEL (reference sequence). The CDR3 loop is CASSQDTGHTNYGYTF. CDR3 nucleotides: TGTGCCAGCAGCCAAGATACAGGGCACACTAACTATGGCTACACCTTC.

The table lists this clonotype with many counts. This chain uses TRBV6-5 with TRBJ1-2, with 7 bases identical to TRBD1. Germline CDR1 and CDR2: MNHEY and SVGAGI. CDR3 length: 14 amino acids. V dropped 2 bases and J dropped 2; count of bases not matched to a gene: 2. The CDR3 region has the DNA TGTGCCAGCAGTTACGGGACAGCGAACTATGGCTACACCTTC. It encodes CASSYGTANYGYTF.

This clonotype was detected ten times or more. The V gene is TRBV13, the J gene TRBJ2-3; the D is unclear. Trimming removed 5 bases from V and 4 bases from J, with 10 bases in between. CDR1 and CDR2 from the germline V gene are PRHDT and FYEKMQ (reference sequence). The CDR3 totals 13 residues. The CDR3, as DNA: TGTGCCAGCAGCCCGACCGATCCAGATACGCAGTATTTT. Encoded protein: CASSPTDPDTQYF.